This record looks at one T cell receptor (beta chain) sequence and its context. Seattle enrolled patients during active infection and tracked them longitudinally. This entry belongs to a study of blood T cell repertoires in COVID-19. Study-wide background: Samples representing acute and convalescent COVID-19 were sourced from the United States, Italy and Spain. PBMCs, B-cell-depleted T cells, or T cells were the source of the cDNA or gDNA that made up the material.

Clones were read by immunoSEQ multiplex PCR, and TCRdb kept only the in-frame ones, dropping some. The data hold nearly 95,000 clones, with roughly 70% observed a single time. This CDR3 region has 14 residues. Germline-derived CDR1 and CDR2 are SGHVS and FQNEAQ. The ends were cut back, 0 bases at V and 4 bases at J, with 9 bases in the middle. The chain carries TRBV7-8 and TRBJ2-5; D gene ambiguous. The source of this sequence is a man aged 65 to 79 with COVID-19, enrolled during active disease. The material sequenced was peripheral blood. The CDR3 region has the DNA TGTGCCAGCAGCTTAGCGGAGATTATAGAGACCCAGTACTTC. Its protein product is CASSLAEIIETQYF.